This T cell receptor (beta chain) emerged from a study of T cell responses to AZD1222 COVID-19 vaccine. Study results and caveats: Unmutated variant regions reportedly attract nearly half of all spike-specific TCRs. The study identified only a handful of AZD1222 recipients as seropositive at baseline.

About this clone itself: Antigen: not known.

Sequencing was performed with immunoSEQ multiplex PCR; in TCRdb, only in-frame clones are kept and a portion is missing. The sample has approximately 170,000 clones; around 93% are singletons. From germline, CDR1 is SGHDN and CDR2 FVKESK. V lost 1 base, J lost 5 bases, and 8 bases lay in between. The CDR3 spans 13 residues. The sequencing used peripheral blood, collected on day 0 of AZD1222 vaccination. This chain links TRBV14 with TRBJ2-5; D remains unclear. This TCR was recovered from an adult in good health. CDR3 in DNA: TGTGCCAGCAGCCAAGGAAACCGGGAGACCCAGTACTTC. Translation: CASSQGNRETQYF.